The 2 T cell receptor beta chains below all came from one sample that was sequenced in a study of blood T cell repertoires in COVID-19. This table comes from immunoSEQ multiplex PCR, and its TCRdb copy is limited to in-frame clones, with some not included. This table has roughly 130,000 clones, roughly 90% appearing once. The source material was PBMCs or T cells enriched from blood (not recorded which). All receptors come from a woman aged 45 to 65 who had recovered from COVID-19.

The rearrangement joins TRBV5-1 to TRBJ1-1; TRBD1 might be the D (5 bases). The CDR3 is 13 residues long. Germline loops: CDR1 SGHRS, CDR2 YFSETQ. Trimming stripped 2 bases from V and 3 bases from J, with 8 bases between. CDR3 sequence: CASSFTGDTEAFF. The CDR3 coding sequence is TGCGCCAGCAGCTTCACAGGAGACACTGAAGCTTTCTTT. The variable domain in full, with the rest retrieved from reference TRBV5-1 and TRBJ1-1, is KAGVTQTPRYLIKTRGQQVTLSCSPISGHRSVSWYQQTPGQGLQFLFEYFSETQRNKGNFPGRFSGRQFSNSRSEMNVSTLELGDSALYLCASSFTGDTEAFFGQGTRLTVV.

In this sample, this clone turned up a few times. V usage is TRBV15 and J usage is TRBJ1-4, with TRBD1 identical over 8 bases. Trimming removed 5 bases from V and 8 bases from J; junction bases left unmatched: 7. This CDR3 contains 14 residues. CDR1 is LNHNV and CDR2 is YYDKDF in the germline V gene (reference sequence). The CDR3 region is CATSGGQVEEKLFF. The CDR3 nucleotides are TGTGCCACCAGCGGGGGACAGGTTGAAGAAAAACTGTTTTTT.